This T cell receptor beta chain was identified during a study of T cell changes during pregnancy in multiple sclerosis (dated by TCRdb to about 2019). For the study in its entirety: In women with multiple sclerosis, the researchers looked at how the T cell repertoire shifted as pregnancy progressed.

Preparation of the library involved the immunoSEQ multiplex PCR assay. TCRdb mirrors the immuneACCESS table, restricted to in-frame sequences. Some clones are absent from its copies; in checked studies, under half trace to an unresolved V gene, and the reason for the others is unknown. This sample is represented by tens of thousands of clones; over 80% of them were singletons. The leading ten clones occupy 0.7% to 0.9% of the sample. With respect to this clone: Which antigen it targets is not known. Base qualities are not at hand, and no much larger clone is one base apart.

The starting material was CD4+ T cells from peripheral blood mononuclear cells, obtained in the third trimester of pregnancy. The receptor comes from a female donor with multiple sclerosis, enrolled in a pregnancy study.

CDR3 protein: CASSTRTRGAYGYTF. The nucleotides are TGTGCCAGCAGTACCCGAACAAGGGGCGCCTATGGCTACACCTTC. The chain links TRBV28 with TRBJ1-2; TRBD1 might be the D gene, on 5 matching bases. V is clipped by 5 bases and J by 4 bases, and the sequence between their germline boundaries is 17 bases long. The CDR1 and CDR2 encoded by the germline V gene are MDHEN and SYDVKM. The CDR3 sequence holds 15 residues, the cysteine and phenylalanine included. Here the CDR3 DNA is all that survives: 45 bases in frame from base 1.